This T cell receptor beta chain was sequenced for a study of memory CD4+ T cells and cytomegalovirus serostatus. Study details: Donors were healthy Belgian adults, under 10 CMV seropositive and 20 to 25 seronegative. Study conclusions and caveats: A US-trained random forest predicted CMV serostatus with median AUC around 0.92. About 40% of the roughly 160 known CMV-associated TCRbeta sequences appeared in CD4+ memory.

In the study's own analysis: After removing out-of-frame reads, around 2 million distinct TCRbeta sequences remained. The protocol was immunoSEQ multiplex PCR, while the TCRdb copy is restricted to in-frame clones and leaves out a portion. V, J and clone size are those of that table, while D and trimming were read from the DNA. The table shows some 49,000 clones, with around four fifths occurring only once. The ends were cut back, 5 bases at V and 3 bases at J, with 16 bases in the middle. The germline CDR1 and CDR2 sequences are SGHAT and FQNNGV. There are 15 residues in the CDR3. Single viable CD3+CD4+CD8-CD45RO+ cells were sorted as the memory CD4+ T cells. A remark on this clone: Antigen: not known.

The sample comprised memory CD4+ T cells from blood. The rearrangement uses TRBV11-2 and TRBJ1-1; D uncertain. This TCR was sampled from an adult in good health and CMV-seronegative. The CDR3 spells CASSLGIGGDTEAFF. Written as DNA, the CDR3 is TGTGCCAGCAGCCTAGGGATCGGCGGGGACACTGAAGCTTTCTTT.